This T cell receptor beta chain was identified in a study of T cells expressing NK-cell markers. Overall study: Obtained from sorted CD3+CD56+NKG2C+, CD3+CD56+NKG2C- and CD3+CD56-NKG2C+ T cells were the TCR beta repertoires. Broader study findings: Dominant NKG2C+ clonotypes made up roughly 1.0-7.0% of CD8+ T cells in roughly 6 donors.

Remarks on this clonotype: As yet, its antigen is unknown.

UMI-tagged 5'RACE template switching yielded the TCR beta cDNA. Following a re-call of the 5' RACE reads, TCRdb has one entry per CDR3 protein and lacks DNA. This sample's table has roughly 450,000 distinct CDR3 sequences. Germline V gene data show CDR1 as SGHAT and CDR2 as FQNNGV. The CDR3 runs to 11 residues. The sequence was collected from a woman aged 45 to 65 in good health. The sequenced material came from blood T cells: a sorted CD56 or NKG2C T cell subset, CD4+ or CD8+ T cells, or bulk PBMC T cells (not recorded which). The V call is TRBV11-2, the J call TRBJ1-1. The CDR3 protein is CASRGYGEAFF.